These 22 T cell receptor beta chains came from one sample sequenced in a study of beta chain features in type 1 diabetes. The isolated RNA, all of it, was reverse transcribed, so expressed TCRB transcripts were what got sequenced. Only in-frame clones appear in the TCRdb table, and some are missing; sequencing was by immunoSEQ multiplex PCR. The repertoire holds over 40,000 clones, with 50% as singletons. Sequenced material: stem cell memory CD4+ T cells from blood. The origin of the receptors is a woman in her 30s in good health.

This clone was seen only once. The chain links TRBV19 to TRBJ1-5; 8 bases are shared with TRBD1. From germline, CDR1 is LNHDA and CDR2 SQIVND (reference sequence). V lost 10 bases and J lost 2; bases outside the gene matches: 4. CDR3 length: 13 residues. For the CDR3, the DNA is TGTGCCACCAGGGGGCTGGGCAATCAGCCCCAGCATTTT. Encoded protein: CATRGLGNQPQHF.

The rearrangement joins TRBV9 to TRBJ2-1; 7 bases are shared with TRBD2. The CDR3 runs to 16 residues. The germline V gene encodes CDR1 SGDLS and CDR2 YYNGEE. V was pared by 2 bases and J by 0 bases, with 5 bases of the junction left unmatched. Here the CDR3 reads CASSVQAGRSYNEQFF. The CDR3 DNA follows: TGTGCCAGCAGCGTGCAAGCGGGGCGCTCCTACAATGAGCAGTTCTTC.

This clone was picked up one time. The genes are TRBV6-1 and TRBJ2-3; the match to TRBD1 covers 12 bases. The CDR3 is 14 amino acids. Germline V gene data show CDR1 as MNHNS and CDR2 as SASEGT. Trimming cost V 6 bases and J 5 bases; bases outside gene matches: 3. CDR3 nucleotide sequence: TGTGCCAGCAGCGGGACAGGGGGCTTAGATACGCAGTATTTT. This translates into CASSGTGGLDTQYF.

The chain uses TRBV18 and TRBJ2-1; TRBD2 matches 11 bases. The CDR3 extends over 17 amino acids. Germline CDR1 is KGHSH and CDR2 is LQKENI. The V segment lost 0 bases and the J segment 4 bases; nucleotides outside the gene matches: 5. This CDR3 is CASSPPSTSGTYNEQFF. Here the CDR3 DNA reads TGTGCCAGCTCACCACCCTCGACTAGCGGGACATACAATGAGCAGTTCTTC.

This sequence joins TRBV6-5 and TRBJ1-1; a possible D gene is TRBD1 (5 bases). This CDR3 is built from 15 residues. CDR1 and CDR2 (germline): MNHEY, SVGAGI. Trimming pared 0 bases from V and 1 base from J, leaving 9 bases between. The CDR3 nucleotides read TGTGCCAGCAGTTACTCAGGGGAGGCGAACACTGAAGCTTTCTTT. It encodes CASSYSGEANTEAFF.

The chain uses TRBV29-1 and TRBJ2-5; TRBD1 might be the D (6 bases). The CDR3 has 14 amino acids. Germline values: CDR1 SQVTM, CDR2 ANQGSEA. Between the trimmed V and J ends, which lost 4 bases and 1 base, there was a span of 13 bases. Here the CDR3 reads CSVGLDSPQETQYF. DNA of the CDR3: TGCAGCGTTGGACTGGACAGCCCCCAAGAGACCCAGTACTTC.

This clone was counted a few times. The rearrangement uses TRBV7-2 and TRBJ2-3; TRBD1 might be the D (6 bases). Germline V gives CDR1 SGHTA, CDR2 FQGNSA. Trimming took 5 bases from V and 1 from J, leaving 13 bases between them. CDR3 length equals 15 residues. CDR3 region: CASSPMGQRTDTQYF. The CDR3 region has the DNA TGTGCCAGCAGCCCGATGGGACAACGCACAGATACGCAGTATTTT.

This chain links TRBV5-4 with TRBJ2-3; weak D call: TRBD2 (6 bases). Germline V lookup: CDR1 SGHNT, CDR2 YYREEE (reference sequence). V was clipped by 6 bases and J by 2 bases, with 13 bases between them. The CDR3 loop spans 14 amino acids. In DNA form, the CDR3 reads TGTGCCAGCACCACCACGGGGGACACAGATACGCAGTATTTT. It specifies CASTTTGDTDTQYF.

This clone was seen more than once but under ten times. The V call is TRBV18, the J call TRBJ2-4; D gene unclear. The V and J ends lost 1 base and 8 bases respectively, with 9 bases between them. There are 13 residues in the CDR3. Germline V CDR1 and CDR2: KGHSH, LQKENI. CDR3 protein: CASSPQSRDIQYF. DNA for the CDR3: TGTGCCAGCTCACCACAAAGTCGGGACATTCAGTACTTC.

This clone came up a few times. This chain connects TRBV5-4 to TRBJ2-1, with D possibly matching TRBD1 (5 bases). Germline values: CDR1 SGHNT, CDR2 YYREEE (reference sequence). Trimming stripped 1 base from V and 0 bases from J, with 8 bases between. The CDR3 is 15 amino acids. CDR3 protein: CASSLQGSSYNEQFF. CDR3 coding DNA: TGTGCCAGCAGCTTGCAGGGAAGCTCCTACAATGAGCAGTTCTTC.

This clone appeared a few times. The V call is TRBV6-5, the J call TRBJ2-3, with 9 bases that match TRBD2. Unmatched junction bases numbered 9, after V lost 10 bases and J lost 4 bases. Per germline, CDR1 MNHEY and CDR2 SVGAGI. The length of the CDR3 is 14 residues. The CDR3 spells CATTSGRMADTQYF. CDR3 bases: TGTGCCACCACAAGCGGGAGGATGGCAGATACGCAGTATTTT.

The V call is TRBV10-3, the J call TRBJ1-3, with TRBD1 as a possible D gene (5 bases). Germline CDR1 reads ENHRY; CDR2 reads SYGVKD. This CDR3 region has 15 residues. V shed 0 bases and J shed 3 bases, with 9 bases lying between them. The DNA for the CDR3 is TGTGCCATCAGTGAGTCGGGCAGGGATGGAAACACCATATATTTT. Translation: CAISESGRDGNTIYF.

This sequence joins TRBV2 and TRBJ2-3, with TRBD2 identical over 10 bases. The length of the CDR3 is 18 residues. The junction had 15 bases not matched to a gene; V was cut back by 7 bases and J by 2 bases. Germline CDR1 and CDR2: SNHLY and FYNNEI. The chain's CDR3 is CASNAGVRLAGDTDTQYF. The CDR3 DNA is TGTGCCAGCAACGCGGGGGTGAGGCTAGCGGGAGACACAGATACGCAGTATTTT.

This sequence joins TRBV6-5 and TRBJ1-1; 7 bases match TRBD1. Losses at the gene ends were 0 bases for V and 7 bases for J; bases not matched to a gene: 8. The CDR3 loop spans 15 amino acids. Germline values: CDR1 MNHEY, CDR2 SVGAGI. The CDR3 sequence is CASSYSGQRSFEAFF. In DNA, the CDR3 is TGTGCCAGCAGTTACTCGGGACAGCGATCCTTTGAAGCTTTCTTT.

The chain recombines TRBV28 with TRBJ1-5, with 8 bases identical to TRBD1. Per the germline V gene, CDR1 is MDHEN and CDR2 is SYDVKM. The CDR3 sequence is 17 residues long. The V segment lost 3 bases and the J segment 7 bases; nucleotides outside the gene matches: 14. Written as DNA, the CDR3 is TGTGCCAGCAGTTTGGGACGCTGGGGGACAGGTCTGCAGCCCCAGCATTTT. It translates to CASSLGRWGTGLQPQHF.

The sample holds one count of this clone. The chain uses TRBV6-1 and TRBJ1-3; tentative D call: TRBD1 (5 bases). The CDR3 sequence is 14 residues long. Deletions cut 4 bases from V and 3 bases from J, with 10 bases between. Germline CDR1 MNHNS, CDR2 SASEGT. The CDR3 DNA sequence: TGTGCCAGCAGTGCAGGGTGGAGTGGAAACACCATATATTTT. This encodes CASSAGWSGNTIYF.

The rearrangement links TRBV11-2 to TRBJ2-3; the match to TRBD1 covers 7 bases. The ends lost 4 bases at V and 5 bases at J; junction bases unmatched: 6. The germline V gene encodes CDR1 SGHAT and CDR2 FQNNGV. This CDR3 has 14 amino acids. CDR3 loop: CASSYRGTGDTQYF. The CDR3 DNA is TGTGCCAGCAGCTACAGGGGAACTGGAGATACGCAGTATTTT. The variable domain in full, completed from reference TRBV11-2 and TRBJ2-3, reads EAGVAQSPRYKIIEKRQSVAFWCNPISGHATLYWYQQILGQGPKLLIQFQNNGVVDDSQLPKDRFSAERLKGVDSTLKIQPAKLEDSAVYLCASSYRGTGDTQYFGPGTRLTVL.

This clone was detected only a few times. This rearrangement joins TRBV11-2 to TRBJ2-1, with 14 bases matching TRBD2. CDR3 length equals 18 residues. Germline-derived CDR1 and CDR2 are SGHAT and FQNNGV. V lost 1 base and J lost 8; bases outside the gene matches: 10. CDR3 DNA: TGTGCCAGCAGCTTAGCTGGGACTAGCGGGAGTGGGGGGTATGAGCAGTTCTTC. Residues: CASSLAGTSGSGGYEQFF.

The rearrangement uses TRBV7-3 and TRBJ2-5; 8 bases align to TRBD1. The CDR3 covers 17 residues. Losses at the gene ends were 0 bases for V and 5 bases for J; bases not matched to a gene: 11. Germline assignment: CDR1 SGHTA and CDR2 FQGTGA. This chain's CDR3 is CASSLTSLSGTGETQYF. The CDR3 bases are TGTGCCAGCAGCTTAACTTCGTTATCTGGGACAGGCGAGACCCAGTACTTC.

The chain joins TRBV6-5 to TRBJ1-5, with D possibly TRBD1 on 5 matching bases. V lost 5 bases to trimming and J lost 0 bases, with 11 bases between them. Germline CDR1 MNHEY, CDR2 SVGAGI. The CDR3 consists of 15 residues. The CDR3 DNA reads TGTGCCAGCAGTCGCCGGGGGGATAGCAATCAGCCCCAGCATTTT. Amino acids: CASSRRGDSNQPQHF.

As DNA, the CDR3 is TGTGCCAGCAGCCAAGATACCGGGAACATTCAGTACTTC. Protein product: CASSQDTGNIQYF. The chain combines TRBV4-2 with TRBJ2-4; D gene ambiguous. This CDR3 region has 13 residues. V lost 0 bases and J lost 7, with 7 bases in between. CDR1 is LGHNA, CDR2 YNFKEQ, per germline.

V is TRBV30 and J is TRBJ2-7; possible D gene TRBD2, 5 bases. V was trimmed by 4 bases and J by 4 bases, leaving 17 bases between them. Germline V gene lookup returns CDR1 GTSNPN and CDR2 SVGIG (reference sequence). The CDR3 loop spans 14 amino acids. CDR3 residues: CAWKRGPGVYEQYF. The DNA for the CDR3 is TGTGCCTGGAAAAGAGGGCCTGGGGTTTACGAGCAGTACTTC.